A selection of T cell receptor beta chains follows, all from one sample in a study of CD8+CD57+ T cells in acquired aplastic anemia. MiXCR, applied by TCRdb to the reads, yields one record per CDR3 protein. The sample consists of more than 150,000 distinct CDR3 sequences, approximately 48% of them appearing once. The material sequenced was sorted CD4+, CD8+, or CD8+CD57+ T cells (not recorded which) from PBMCs. The origin of the receptors is a human donor with aplastic anemia. CDR3s include the opening cysteine and the closing phenylalanine or tryptophan. Each record gives: J gene, V gene, CDR3 protein.

>TRBJ2-3|TRBV10-3
CAISTGGSADTQYF
>TRBJ1-1|TRBV6-5
CASSYSKTGRTEAFF
>TRBJ1-5|TRBV6-6
CASSWDRGQQPQHF
>TRBJ2-3|TRBV11-1
CASTDGERDSTDTQYF
>TRBJ2-7|TRBV2
CASTRSNYEQYF
>TRBJ2-1|TRBV20-1
CSARLEGIYNEQFF
>TRBJ2-7|TRBV29-1
CSVEMGAYEQYF
>TRBJ2-2|TRBV5-1
CASSLGGTGNTGELFF
>TRBJ2-6|TRBV2
CASSDGGANVLTF
>TRBJ2-3|TRBV15
CATRGGDGDTHYF
>TRBJ2-5|TRBV12-3/TRBV12-4
CASSFRGQRGPQETQYF
>TRBJ2-7|TRBV5-1
CASRQDISYEQYF
>TRBJ2-3|TRBV11-1
CASSLGLAARGDTQYF
>TRBJ2-5|TRBV7-7
CASSIGTVETQYF
>TRBJ1-6|TRBV7-9
CASSLGGSSYNSPLHF
>TRBJ1-5|TRBV6-2/TRBV6-3
CASKTLNQPQHF
>TRBJ2-6|TRBV3-1
CASSEASQGIGANVLTF
>TRBJ1-2|TRBV14
CASSQDRAGYTF
>TRBJ2-7|TRBV6-7
CASSGIRDRAVGEQYF
>TRBJ2-7|TRBV7-3
CASRLGQGHEQYF
>TRBJ2-7|TRBV27
CASSPREGDEQYF
>TRBJ2-7|TRBV15
CATSRDLPGGNYEQYF